This entry is about one T cell receptor (beta chain). This sample is part of a study of patients and donors after allogeneic stem cell transplantation. TCRdb ran MiXCR on the RT-PCR reads and lists one entry per CDR3 protein. The sample contains over 200,000 distinct CDR3 sequences, roughly two fifths of which appear only once. The sample was blood, either unsorted or a sorted T cell fraction (not recorded which). The sequence was obtained from a human donor who was either an allogeneic HSCT recipient or a stem cell or donor lymphocyte infusion donor (not recorded which). It is not recorded whose cells these are; they may come from a transplant donor.

CDR3 sequence (DNA): TGTGCCAGCAGTTTGTCAGGGGGCCAAGAGACCCAGTACTTC. The encoded protein is CASSLSGGQETQYF. The chain links TRBV28 to TRBJ2-5; 7 bases are shared with TRBD1. V shed 3 bases, J shed 1 base, and the junction held 2 bases outside the gene matches. The CDR3 contains 14 residues. CDR1 and CDR2 (germline): MDHEN, SYDVKM.